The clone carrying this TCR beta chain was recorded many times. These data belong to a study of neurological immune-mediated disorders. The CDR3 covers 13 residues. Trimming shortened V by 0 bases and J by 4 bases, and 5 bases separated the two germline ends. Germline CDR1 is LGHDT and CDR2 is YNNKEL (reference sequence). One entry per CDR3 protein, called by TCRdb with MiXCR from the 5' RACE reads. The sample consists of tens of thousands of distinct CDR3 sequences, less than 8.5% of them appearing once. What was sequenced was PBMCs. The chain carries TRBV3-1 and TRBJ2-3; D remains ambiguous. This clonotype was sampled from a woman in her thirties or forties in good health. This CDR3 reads CASSQDVPDTQYF. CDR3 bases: TGTGCCAGCAGCCAAGATGTCCCAGATACGCAGTATTTT.